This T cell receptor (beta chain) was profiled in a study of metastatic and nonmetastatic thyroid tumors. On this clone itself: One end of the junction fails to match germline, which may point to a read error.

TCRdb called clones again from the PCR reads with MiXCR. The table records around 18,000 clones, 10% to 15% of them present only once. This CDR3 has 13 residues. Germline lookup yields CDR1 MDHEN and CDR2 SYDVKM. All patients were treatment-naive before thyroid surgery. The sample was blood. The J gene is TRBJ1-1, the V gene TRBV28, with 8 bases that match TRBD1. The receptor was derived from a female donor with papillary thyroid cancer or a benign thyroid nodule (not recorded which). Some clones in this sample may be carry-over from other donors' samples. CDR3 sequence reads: CASRLGQVAEALF. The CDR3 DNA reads TGTGCCAGCAGGTTGGGACAGGTAGCTGAAGCTCTCTTT.